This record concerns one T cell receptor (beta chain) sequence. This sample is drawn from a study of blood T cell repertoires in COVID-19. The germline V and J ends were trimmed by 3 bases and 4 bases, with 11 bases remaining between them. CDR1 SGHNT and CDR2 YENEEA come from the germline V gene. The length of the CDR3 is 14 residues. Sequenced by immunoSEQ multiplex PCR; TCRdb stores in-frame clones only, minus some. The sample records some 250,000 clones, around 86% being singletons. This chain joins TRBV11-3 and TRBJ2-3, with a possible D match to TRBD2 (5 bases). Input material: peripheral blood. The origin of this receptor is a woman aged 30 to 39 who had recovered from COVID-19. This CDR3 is CASSFARGADTQYF. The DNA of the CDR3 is TGTGCCAGCAGCTTCGCTCGGGGTGCAGATACGCAGTATTTT. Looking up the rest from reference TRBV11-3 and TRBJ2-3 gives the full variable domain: EAGVVQSPRYKIIEKKQPVAFWCNPISGHNTLYWYLQNLGQGPELLIRYENEEAVDDSQLPKDRFSAERLKGVDSTLKIQPAELGDSAVYLCASSFARGADTQYFGPGTRLTVL.